This is a list of T cell receptor beta chains from one sample in a study of blood T cell repertoires in COVID-19. Method: immunoSEQ multiplex PCR; TCRdb's copy keeps in-frame clones and lacks some. This repertoire shows around 170,000 clones, around 86% found once; its top ten account for about 9.6%. The sequencing sample was made of peripheral blood. The source is a man between 50 and 59 years old with active or convalescent COVID-19. CDR3s include the opening cysteine and the closing phenylalanine or tryptophan. The order of the fields is D gene, V gene, clone size, J gene, CDR3 protein, CDR3 DNA. D genes are given only for firm matches. Clone sizes are given selectively: once, few, many, or a class where the clone is expanded.

-	TRBV5-6	-	TRBJ2-7	CASSLEGRGEQYF	TGTGCCAGCAGCTTGGAAGGGAGAGGTGAGCAGTACTTC
-	TRBV9	-	TRBJ2-3	CASSVGADTVTDTQYF	TGTGCCAGCAGCGTAGGGGCAGATACTGTCACAGATACGCAGTATTTT
-	TRBV24-1	-	TRBJ1-2	CATSDPGDYGYTF	TGTGCCACCAGTGACCCGGGGGATTATGGCTACACCTTC
-	TRBV15	-	TRBJ1-4	CATSRDQVFWQGTNEKLFF	-
-	TRBV12-3/TRBV12-4	few	TRBJ2-2	CASRLDMSGELFF	TGTGCCAGCAGATTGGACATGTCCGGGGAGCTGTTTTTT
-	TRBV7-2	-	TRBJ2-3	CASSSDQSRNTQYF	TGTGCCAGCAGCTCAGACCAATCTAGGAATACGCAGTATTTT
-	TRBV7-2	-	TRBJ2-6	CASSLGVGRGPLGANVLTF	TGTGCCAGCAGCTTAGGTGTTGGCAGGGGTCCCCTTGGGGCCAACGTCCTGACTTTC
TRBD1	TRBV29-1	-	TRBJ2-3	CSVDLGQGTDTQYF	TGCAGCGTTGATCTGGGACAGGGCACAGATACGCAGTATTTT
-	TRBV15	-	TRBJ1-1	CATSRDPFLDGGRDTEAFF	TGTGCCACCAGCAGAGATCCTTTCTTGGACGGAGGAAGGGACACTGAAGCTTTCTTT
TRBD2	TRBV19	-	TRBJ2-3	CASSIRTSLGDTQYF	TGTGCCAGTAGTATTCGGACTAGCTTGGGGGATACGCAGTATTTT
TRBD1	TRBV5-1	-	TRBJ1-2	CASSPETGGVGGYTF	TGCGCCAGCAGCCCCGAGACAGGGGGCGTTGGGGGCTACACCTTC
TRBD1	TRBV27	-	TRBJ2-2	CASSLWGQSNTGELFF	TGTGCCAGCAGTTTATGGGGACAGTCAAACACCGGGGAGCTGTTTTTT
TRBD1	TRBV24-1	-	TRBJ2-5	CATSDRTPGQGEETQYF	TGTGCCACCAGTGATAGGACACCAGGACAGGGGGAAGAGACCCAGTACTTC
-	TRBV24-1	few	TRBJ1-2	CATSDRYSPYGYTF	TGTGCCACCAGCGATCGCTACTCCCCCTATGGCTACACCTTC
TRBD1	TRBV5-1	-	TRBJ2-2	CASGQQGATGELFF	TGCGCCAGCGGACAGCAGGGGGCCACCGGGGAGCTGTTTTTT
-	TRBV5-1	-	TRBJ2-5	CASSLAGWPIQETQYF	TGCGCCAGCAGCTTGGCCGGGTGGCCTATCCAAGAGACCCAGTACTTC
-	TRBV5-1	-	TRBJ1-4	CASSPGGREKLFF	TGCGCCAGCAGCCCCGGAGGAAGAGAAAAACTGTTTTTT
TRBD1	TRBV28	-	TRBJ2-7	CASSFPRQGAEEQYF	TGTGCCAGCAGTTTCCCCAGACAGGGGGCTGAGGAGCAGTACTTC
TRBD1	TRBV18	-	TRBJ1-1	CASSQGQGTTEAFF	TGTGCCAGCTCACAGGGACAGGGAACAACTGAAGCTTTCTTT